The following is a T cell receptor (beta chain) sequence with its context. Antigen unknown. Trimming cost V 3 bases and J 0 bases, with 11 bases left between them. There are 15 residues in the CDR3. Germline lookup yields CDR1 SGHRS and CDR2 YFSETQ. The source of the sample is a study of T-cell memory formation after mild COVID-19. General observations from the study: Mainly in CM and EM were contracting CD4+ clones; CD8+ were in EMRA. Some clones that responded were present in memory (sampled pre-infection), which suggests cross-reactive memory joined.

TCRdb re-analysed the 5' RACE reads in MiXCR, keeping a single row per CDR3 protein. Of around 200,000 distinct CDR3 sequences listed, around 20% are singletons. Input material: PBMCs or a T cell subset sorted from them (not recorded which). V gene TRBV5-1 combines with J gene TRBJ2-3, with D tentatively TRBD2 (6 bases). The TCR sequence derives from a man aged 18 to 29 who had mild COVID-19 (a few samples of this study predate the infection). Cell type and time point are not known. For the CDR3, the DNA is TGCGCCAGCAGCTCCGTAGCGGCTAGCACAGATACGCAGTATTTT. Translation gives CASSSVAASTDTQYF.